One TCR beta chain is described in this entry. Its antigen is still unknown. No much larger clone exists at a distance of one base, and base qualities are not known. The sample's time point label is to be understood as: about 28 days (+/-7) after the second vaccine dose. Per the publication, the treatment or condition label means: meningococcal conjugate vaccine given as trial control. Vaccinee samples were obtained from the UK trials COV001 and COV002, which included a single-blind randomized controlled phase 2/3 trial of AZD1222 (ChAdOx1 nCoV-19) in healthy adults. For TCRbeta chain sequencing, PBMC samples were collected from trial participants at day 0 and at day 28 after the second dose. The CDR3 regions of human TCRbeta chains were subjected to immunosequencing. On the study's bioinformatics: Repertoire TCRs were checked for matches against a reference library of SARS-CoV-2-specific TCRs that had been generated using the MIRA antigen-specificity platform. Breadth meant the fraction of unique TCRs that were SARS-CoV-2-associated, whereas depth meant the fraction of total T cells that were SARS-CoV-2-associated. Using the MIRA data, each spike-specific TCR was mapped to the spike region that the TCR reacts to and placed in a CD4 or CD8 class. Log10-transformed breadth and depth values were compared by one-way ANOVA with Sidak's multiple comparisons tests. Sourced from immuneACCESS, this table was stored by TCRdb with only in-frame sequences that have V and J called. A share of the clones is absent; for the studies checked, an unresolved V gene accounts for under half, and the remainder has no known explanation. The V and J calls and the clone size are those of that table, but D and trimming were determined from the DNA. Recorded for this sample are over 120,000 clones; approximately 85% of them occurred a single time. Of the sample, 4.5% to 5.5% is held by the ten largest clones.

The sample originates from a study of T cell responses to AZD1222 COVID-19 vaccine (dated by TCRdb to the early 2020s). About the study as a whole: A total of 233 trial participants underwent TCR sequencing, of whom some 200 had received two doses of AZD1222 and 26 had received two doses of the MenACWY control vaccine. Enrollment into the trials was organized by age into subgroups of 18-55, 56-69 and 70-plus years, and those subgroups contained about 160, 30 and 59 TCR-sequenced participants, respectively.

Study-wide findings and limitations: Participants were mostly white British and included more females than males, and it was suggested by the authors that clonal diversity may have been underestimated. CD4 TCRs associated with the vaccine covered the entire spike protein, and the dominant responses were in regions 160-218 and 743-854. Spike-specific TCR breadth and depth rose significantly after two AZD1222 doses compared with day 0 and with MenACWY recipients. Epitopes outside the regions mutated in the B.1.351 and B.1.1.7 variants were reportedly recognized by nearly half of the unique spike-specific TCRs. In the small 56-69-year group, the increase in depth fell short of significance, most likely because of low power. Conclusions about previously exposed vaccinees are limited because only 5 or 6 AZD1222 recipients were SARS-CoV-2 seropositive at baseline. Because no day 14 peak-response samples were available, the repertoires could be characterized only after the peak T cell response.

This specimen was peripheral blood, taken 28 days after the second dose of the MenACWY control vaccine. The receptor was isolated from an adult who received the MenACWY meningococcal vaccine as a control.

CDR3 reads: CAWSGVSSYNSPLHF. The sequenced DNA is TGTGCCTGGAGTGGAGTAAGCTCCTATAATTCACCCCTCCACTTT. Here the chain combines TRBV30 and TRBJ1-6; no D gene is confidently identified. The trim is 1 base for V and 0 bases for J, with a gap of 7 bases between the germline ends. The germline V gene (reference sequence) yields GTSNPN for CDR1 and SVGIG for CDR2. The CDR3 contains 15 residues, cysteine and phenylalanine counted. Only CDR3 DNA is held: 45 bases, read in frame from base 1. When the CDR3 is completed using the reference TRBV30 and TRBJ1-6 genes on either side, the full variable domain is SQTIHQWPATLVQPVGSPLSLECTVEGTSNPNLYWYRQAAGRGLQLLFYSVGIGQISSEVPQNLSASRPQDRQFILSSKKLLLSDSGFYLCAWSGVSSYNSPLHFGNGTRLTVT.